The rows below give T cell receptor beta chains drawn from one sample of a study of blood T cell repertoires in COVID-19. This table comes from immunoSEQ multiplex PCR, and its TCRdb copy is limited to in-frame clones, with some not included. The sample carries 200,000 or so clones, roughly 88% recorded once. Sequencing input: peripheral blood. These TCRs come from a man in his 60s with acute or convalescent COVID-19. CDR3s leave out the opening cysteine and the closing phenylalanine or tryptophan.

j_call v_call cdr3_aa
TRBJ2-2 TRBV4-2 ASSQDWTGSYTGELF
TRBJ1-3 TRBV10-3 AISEGQGNTIY
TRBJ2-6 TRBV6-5 ASNPSSGANVLT
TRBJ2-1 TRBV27 ASGTSFYNEQF
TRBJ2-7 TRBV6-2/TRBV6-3 ASSYGGRGNEQY
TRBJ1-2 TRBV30 AYHRGSYGYT
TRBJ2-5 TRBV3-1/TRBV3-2 ASSFRDWETQY
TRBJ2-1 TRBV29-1 SGQGLAGVVYNEQF
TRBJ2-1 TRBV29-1 SAEGGTSGKIYYNEQF
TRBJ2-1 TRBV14 ASTPGQGANEQF
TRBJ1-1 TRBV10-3 AIKPGTGALNTEAF
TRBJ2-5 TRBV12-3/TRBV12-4 ASSPRGSETQY
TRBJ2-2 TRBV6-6 ASSYVEPGELF
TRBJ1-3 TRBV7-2 ASSFDSSGNTIY
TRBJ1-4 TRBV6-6 ASSYPGQGEEKLF
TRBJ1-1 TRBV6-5 ASSYSAGSSTGAF
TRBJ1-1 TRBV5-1 ASSAQGANTEAF
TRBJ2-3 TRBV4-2 ASSQDGVAGGTQY
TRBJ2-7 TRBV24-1 ATSDREQGAINEQY
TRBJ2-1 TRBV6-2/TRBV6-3 ASSRGGGNEQF
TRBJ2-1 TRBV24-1 ATSDSPLAGPTYNEQF
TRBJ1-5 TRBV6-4 ASSAQVGQPQH
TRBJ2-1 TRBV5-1 ASSPGSSGRDEQF